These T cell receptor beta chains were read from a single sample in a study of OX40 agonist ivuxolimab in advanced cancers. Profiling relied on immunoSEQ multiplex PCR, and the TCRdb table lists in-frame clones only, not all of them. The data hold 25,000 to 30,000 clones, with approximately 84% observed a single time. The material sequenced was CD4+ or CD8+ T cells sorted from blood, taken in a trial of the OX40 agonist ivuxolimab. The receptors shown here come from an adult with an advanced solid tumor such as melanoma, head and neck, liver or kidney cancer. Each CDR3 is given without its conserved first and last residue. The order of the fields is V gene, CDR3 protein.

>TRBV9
ASSIDLSDQPQH
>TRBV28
ASSDRDEQF
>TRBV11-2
ASSLVGTVGDEQF
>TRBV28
ASSLLGQGGVEQY
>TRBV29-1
SVEEANEQF
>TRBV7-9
ASSHSWGPINEAF
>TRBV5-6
ASSLSLGSEQY
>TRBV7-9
ASSLGVSSTDTQY
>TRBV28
ASSLAQPQH
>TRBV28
ASSSVWGPSLHNEQF
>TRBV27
ASSLLPGYQETQY
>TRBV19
ASKARDSNQETQY
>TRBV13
ASSLLSGGTEAF
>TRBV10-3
AISGGESSAYEQY
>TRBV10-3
AIKGQSDTGELF
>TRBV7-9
ASSLVGPYGYT
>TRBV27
ASSFTTSSPYNEQF
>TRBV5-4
ASSLVAGLAVRTTDTQY
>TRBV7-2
ASSSGTGTGTEAF
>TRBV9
ASSVGTGLREQY
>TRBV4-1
ASRDLAGGGADTQY
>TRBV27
ASSLRLAGVYNEQF
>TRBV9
ASSPYDFGGGGGIPGELF
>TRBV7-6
ASSATSGRAMSGANVLT
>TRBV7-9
ASSQATGADGYT
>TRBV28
ASSLPPDTQY
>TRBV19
ASSKWGQGAAEQF
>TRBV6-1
ASGRDHSRETQY
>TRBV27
ASSFSGEQF
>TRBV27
ASTQVGAHNEQF
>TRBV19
ASSIWGRGTGELF
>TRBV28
ASTPVRGTQY
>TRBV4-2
ASSQDQTVGQPQH
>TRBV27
ASSPLLQSSYNEQF
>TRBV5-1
ASTQGLAFHEQY
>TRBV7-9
ASSLGGSQNTGELF
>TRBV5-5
ASRGDLPYEQY
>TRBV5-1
ASSPGQGNTGELF
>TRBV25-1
ASQREGLHEQY
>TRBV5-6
ASSLVQYNEQF
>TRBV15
ATGPQGEQY
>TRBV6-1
ASRGLGIYEQY
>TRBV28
ASSFPSDEQF
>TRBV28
ASSLGLEQETQY
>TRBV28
ASSQDRGYGYT
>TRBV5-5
ASSLFRDSYEQY
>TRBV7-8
ASSSGVHTEAF
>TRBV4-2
ASSQDSGSSYEQY
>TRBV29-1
SVSGQYYEQY
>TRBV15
ATSRDTGNEKLF
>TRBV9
ASSGGGAPYEQY
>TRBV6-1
ASGGTGHYEQY
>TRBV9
ASSPGGTPRGNEQF